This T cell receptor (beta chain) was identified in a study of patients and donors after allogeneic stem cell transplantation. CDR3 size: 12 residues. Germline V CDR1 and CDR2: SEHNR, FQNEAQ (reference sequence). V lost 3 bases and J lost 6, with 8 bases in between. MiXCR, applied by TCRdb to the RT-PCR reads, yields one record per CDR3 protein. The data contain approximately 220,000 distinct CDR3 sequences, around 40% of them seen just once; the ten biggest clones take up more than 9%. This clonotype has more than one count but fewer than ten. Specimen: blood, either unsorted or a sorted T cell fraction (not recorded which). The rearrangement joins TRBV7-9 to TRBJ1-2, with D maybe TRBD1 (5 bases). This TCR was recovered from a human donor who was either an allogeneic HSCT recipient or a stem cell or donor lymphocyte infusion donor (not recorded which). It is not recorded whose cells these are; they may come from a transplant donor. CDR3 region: CASSLSGNGYTF. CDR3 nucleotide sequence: TGTGCCAGCAGCTTGTCAGGGAATGGCTACACCTTC.